This is a list of T cell receptor beta chains from one sample in a study of T cells in Graves' hyperthyroidism and ophthalmopathy. TCRdb processed the multiplex PCR reads anew with MiXCR; each CDR3 protein has one entry. The sample holds about 560,000 distinct CDR3 sequences, around 13% seen once. The sequencing input was blood. Source of these receptors: a middle-aged woman with Graves' hyperthyroidism. CDR3s leave out the opening cysteine and the closing phenylalanine or tryptophan. Some rows mark clone size as missing; the rest say once, few, many or name a class of expanded clone.

TRBJ1-4 many 12 TRBV7-9 ASSLAAISGKLF
TRBJ2-7 many 12 TRBV28 ASSSDGPPYEQY
TRBJ2-7 NA 13 TRBV6-5 ASSYSPGLAYEQY
TRBJ1-1 many 12 TRBV28 ASRPGVTDTEAF
TRBJ1-6 few 14 TRBV28 ASSLYPPVGNSPLH
TRBJ2-1 NA 16 TRBV12-5 ASGLAPTTGLLENEQF
TRBJ1-1 many 12 TRBV30 AWSTRRMNTEAF
TRBJ2-3 NA 11 TRBV6-9 ASSILGTDTQY
TRBJ1-1 many 14 TRBV7-8 ASSLGFWAKNTEAF
TRBJ2-3 many 13 TRBV7-2 ASSSGTGGTDTQY
TRBJ1-5 many 13 TRBV19 ASSEARDRNQPQH
TRBJ1-3 many 14 TRBV2 ASSEGVAISGNTIY
TRBJ1-2 few 12 TRBV7-9 ASSGGSFIDGYT
TRBJ2-5 few 13 TRBV7-3 ASSSPGSGEETQY
TRBJ2-2 many 13 TRBV3-1 ASSPGTSGSRELF
TRBJ2-5 NA 12 TRBV19 ASSIRTVQETQY
TRBJ1-2 many 10 TRBV20-1 SARVTAYGYT
TRBJ2-3 many 12 TRBV20-1 SAPLAGGTDTQY
TRBJ2-5 few 13 TRBV20-1 SARDGGTSRETQY
TRBJ2-3 few 15 TRBV18 ASSVPGTVGFTDTQY
TRBJ1-1 many 15 TRBV13 ASSLGQGTRTGTEAF
TRBJ2-1 few 16 TRBV5-1 ASSGGQGSLGSYNEQF
TRBJ2-7 few 13 TRBV27 ASSSWDRGSYEQY
TRBJ2-7 many 13 TRBV3-1 ASSQTPGDSYEQY
TRBJ2-1 many 14 TRBV11-2 ASSLAPLASYNEQF
TRBJ1-1 many 11 TRBV29-1 SAKGQLNTEAF
TRBJ2-7 many 13 TRBV15 ATSRDRGIMGEQY
TRBJ1-3 few 11 TRBV5-1 ASTPSSGNTIY
TRBJ2-2 NA 11 TRBV9 ASSTRESGELF
TRBJ2-7 few 13 TRBV18 ASSVFRDSSTEQY
TRBJ2-1 many 13 TRBV3-1 ASSSTSPPYNEQF
TRBJ2-1 many 12 TRBV6-2/TRBV6-3 ASNGLAGDYEQF
TRBJ2-7 few 9 TRBV20-1 SARKSYEQY
TRBJ1-2 many 12 TRBV27 ASSPGGGYYGYT
TRBJ2-5 many 13 TRBV10-3 AISESMIAGETQY
TRBJ1-2 once 13 TRBV25-1 ASSEENPANYGYT